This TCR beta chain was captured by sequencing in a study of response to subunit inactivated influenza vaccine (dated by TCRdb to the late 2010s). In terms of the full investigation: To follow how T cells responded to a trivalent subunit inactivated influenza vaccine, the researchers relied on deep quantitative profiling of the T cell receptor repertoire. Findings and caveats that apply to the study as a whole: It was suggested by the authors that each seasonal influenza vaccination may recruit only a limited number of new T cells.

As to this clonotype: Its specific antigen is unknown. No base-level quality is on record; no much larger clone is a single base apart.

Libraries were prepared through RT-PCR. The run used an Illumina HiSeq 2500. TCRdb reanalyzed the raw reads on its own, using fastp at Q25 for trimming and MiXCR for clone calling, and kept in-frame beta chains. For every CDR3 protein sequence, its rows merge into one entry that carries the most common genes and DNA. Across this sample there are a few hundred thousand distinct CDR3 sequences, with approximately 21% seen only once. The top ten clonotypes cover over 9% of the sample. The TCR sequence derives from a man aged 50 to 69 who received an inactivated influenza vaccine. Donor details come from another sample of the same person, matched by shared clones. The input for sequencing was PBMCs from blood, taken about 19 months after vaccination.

The CDR3 in this case is CASSSLPRRDTVRELFF. The nucleotide sequence is TGTGCCAGCAGTTCCCTCCCCCGCCGGGACACGGTACGGGAACTGTTTTTT. The chain employs TRBV27 and TRBJ1-4; the D gene is perhaps TRBD1, from 6 matching bases. Including cysteine and phenylalanine, the CDR3 has 17 amino acids. The retained sequence is limited to the CDR3, 51 bases, with the frame set at the first base. CDR1 is given as MNHEY and CDR2 as SMNVEV, both from the germline V gene (reference sequence). Trimming removed 4 bases from V and 12 bases from J, leaving 27 bases between the germline ends.